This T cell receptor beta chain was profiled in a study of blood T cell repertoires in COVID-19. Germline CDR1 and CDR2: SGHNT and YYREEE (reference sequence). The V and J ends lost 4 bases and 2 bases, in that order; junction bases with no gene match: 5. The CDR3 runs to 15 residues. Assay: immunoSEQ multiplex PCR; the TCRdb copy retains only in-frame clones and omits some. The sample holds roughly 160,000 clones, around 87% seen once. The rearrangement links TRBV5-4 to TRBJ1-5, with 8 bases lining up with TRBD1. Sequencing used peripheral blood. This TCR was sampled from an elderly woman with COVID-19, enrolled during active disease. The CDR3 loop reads CASSLQGGGNQPQHF. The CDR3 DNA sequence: TGTGCCAGCAGCCTACAGGGGGGCGGCAATCAGCCCCAGCATTTT.